These T cell receptor beta chains were read from a single sample in a study of beta chain features in type 1 diabetes. Profiled with immunoSEQ multiplex PCR; TCRdb holds only in-frame clones, not every one. The sample has a few hundred thousand clones, roughly an eighth seen once; the top ten hold approximately 0.015%. The specimen sequenced was naive CD4+ T cells from blood. Source of these receptors: a man between 25 and 39 years old with type 1 diabetes. CDR3s include the opening cysteine and the closing phenylalanine or tryptophan. D genes are given only for firm matches. Some rows mark clone size as missing; the rest say once, few, many or name a class of expanded clone.

TRBJ2-7 16 few TRBV18 TRBD2 TGTGCCAGCTCACAACGGACTAGCGGGAGTGGCTACGAGCAGTACTTC CASSQRTSGSGYEQYF
TRBJ2-3 16 - TRBV18 TRBD2 TGTGCCAGCTCACCCGGACTAGCGGGGGCGGTGGATACGCAGTATTTT CASSPGLAGAVDTQYF
TRBJ1-2 14 - TRBV5-1 TRBD1 TGCGCCAGCAGCGTATTCGACAGGGGCTATGGCTACACCTTC CASSVFDRGYGYTF
TRBJ2-5 15 - TRBV7-2 TRBD1 TGTGCCAGCAGCTTCCAGACAGGGCAACAAGAGACCCAGTACTTC CASSFQTGQQETQYF
TRBJ1-3 15 - TRBV7-9 TRBD1 TGTGCCAGCAGCTCGCAGGGGGGCTCTGGAAACACCATATATTTT CASSSQGGSGNTIYF
TRBJ2-2 14 - TRBV6-5 - TGTGCCAGCGGTGCTGGGGCCAACACCGGGGAGCTGTTTTTT CASGAGANTGELFF
TRBJ1-3 14 - TRBV28 - TGTGCCAGCAGGGGGGCGGCTCGTGGAAACACCATATATTTT CASRGAARGNTIYF
TRBJ2-1 15 few TRBV9 - TGTGCCAGCAGTCTTGCGGGAAGCTCCTACAATGAGCAGTTCTTC CASSLAGSSYNEQFF
TRBJ2-7 14 - TRBV7-9 - TGTGCCAGCAAGTTGGGACACCTAAACTACGAGCAGTACTTC CASKLGHLNYEQYF
TRBJ2-7 13 few TRBV6-1 - TGTGCCAGCAGTGAAGGCGGTGGCCACGAGCAGTACTTC CASSEGGGHEQYF
TRBJ2-7 14 - TRBV10-3 TRBD1 TGTGCCATCAACGGACAGGGGTCATGGGACGAGCAGTACTTC CAINGQGSWDEQYF
TRBJ2-3 16 few TRBV28 - TGTGCCAGCAGTGCCCTAAGCGCGGGAACGGGAGATACGCAGTATTTT CASSALSAGTGDTQYF
TRBJ2-3 19 once TRBV18 TRBD2 TGTGCCAGCTCGCCCGGGACTAGCGGGAGCTGGGGGGGCACAGATACGCAGTATTTT CASSPGTSGSWGGTDTQYF
TRBJ2-7 16 - TRBV29-1 TRBD1 TGCAGCGCAGGCCCCGAAACCGGGACAGGGGGCCACGAGCAGTACTTC CSAGPETGTGGHEQYF
TRBJ2-2 17 few TRBV4-2 - TGTGCCAGCAGCCAAGAAATCTGGCGGCAGAACACCGGGGAGCTGTTTTTT CASSQEIWRQNTGELFF
TRBJ2-5 14 - TRBV11-3 TRBD2 TGTGCCAGCTCCTCCGTTGCGGGGGACGGGACCCAGTACTTC CASSSVAGDGTQYF
TRBJ2-3 13 - TRBV2 - TGTGCCAGCTCCTCGACAGGCACAGATACGCAGTATTTT CASSSTGTDTQYF
TRBJ1-2 14 - TRBV5-4 - TGTGCCAGCAGCTTTCACAGAACGAACTATGGCTACACCTTC CASSFHRTNYGYTF
TRBJ2-4 16 few TRBV5-1 - TGCGCCAGCAGCTCCGGACAGCTACAAGGCGGGAACATTCAGTACTTC CASSSGQLQGGNIQYF
TRBJ1-2 12 few TRBV7-9 - TGTGCCAGCAGCTTAACCAGTTATGGCTACACCTTC CASSLTSYGYTF
TRBJ2-3 17 - TRBV30 TRBD2 TGTGCCTGGAGTGTACTGATGTCTAGCGGGACCACAGATACGCAGTATTTT CAWSVLMSSGTTDTQYF
TRBJ2-7 14 - TRBV5-1 - TGCGCCAGCAGCTCTGGGTCCGGGTCCTACGAGCAGTACTTC CASSSGSGSYEQYF
TRBJ2-3 15 few TRBV4-3 - TGCGCCAGCAGCCAAGGGTACCGGGGCACAGATACGCAGTATTTT CASSQGYRGTDTQYF
TRBJ2-1 14 few TRBV2 TRBD2 TGTGCCAGCAGTGAACTAGCGGGAGGTGTTGTGCAGTTCTTC CASSELAGGVVQFF
TRBJ2-5 12 few TRBV29-1 - TGCAGCGTTGAAATTAGCCGTGGGACCCAGTACTTC CSVEISRGTQYF
TRBJ2-7 15 - TRBV6-5 TRBD2 TGTGCCAGCAGGCAGGGACTAGCGGGAGGATACGAGCAGTACTTC CASRQGLAGGYEQYF
TRBJ1-2 14 few TRBV4-2 - TGTGCCAGCAGCAATAAGGACAGTTTCTATGGCTACACCTTC CASSNKDSFYGYTF
TRBJ1-2 19 - TRBV27 TRBD1 TGTGCCAGCAGTTTATCGCTGCCCTCCACAGGGGGACGGGTTGGGGGCTACACCTTC CASSLSLPSTGGRVGGYTF
TRBJ2-7 16 few TRBV19 TRBD2 TGTGCCAGTAGTATCCCTGGGACTAGCGGGACCTACGAGCAGTACTTC CASSIPGTSGTYEQYF